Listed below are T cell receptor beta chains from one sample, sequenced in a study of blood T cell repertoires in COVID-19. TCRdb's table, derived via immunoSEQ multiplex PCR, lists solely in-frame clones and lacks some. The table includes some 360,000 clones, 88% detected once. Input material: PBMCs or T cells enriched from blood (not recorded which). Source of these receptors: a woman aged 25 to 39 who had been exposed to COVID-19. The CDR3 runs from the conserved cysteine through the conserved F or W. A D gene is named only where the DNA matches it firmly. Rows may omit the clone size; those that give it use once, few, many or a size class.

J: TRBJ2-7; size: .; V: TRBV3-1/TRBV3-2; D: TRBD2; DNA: TGTGCCAGCAGCCAGCAGGGAGGGTCCTACGAGCAGTACTTC; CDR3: CASSQQGGSYEQYF
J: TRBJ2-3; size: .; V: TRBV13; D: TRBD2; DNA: TGTGCCAGCAGCTTCAGGACTAGCGGATCAGATACGCAGTATTTT; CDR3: CASSFRTSGSDTQYF
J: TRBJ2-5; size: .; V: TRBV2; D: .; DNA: TGTGCCAGCCACTACTCGGAGAGCGCCCAGTACTTC; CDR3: CASHYSESAQYF
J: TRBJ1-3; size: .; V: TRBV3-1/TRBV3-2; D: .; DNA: TGTGCCAGCAGCGCTGAAACGGGTTTCGGAAACACCATATATTTT; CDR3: CASSAETGFGNTIYF
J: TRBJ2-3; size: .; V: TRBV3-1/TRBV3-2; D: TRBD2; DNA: TGTGCCAGCAGCCAAGGCGGGAGGGATACGCAGTATTTT; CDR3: CASSQGGRDTQYF
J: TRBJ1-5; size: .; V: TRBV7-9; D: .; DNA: TGTGCCAGCAGCTTAGGTGGGGGGTCCAATCAGCCCCAGCATTTT; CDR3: CASSLGGGSNQPQHF
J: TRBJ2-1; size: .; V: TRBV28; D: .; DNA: TGTGCCAGCAGCCGGGGAGCAGGCAATGAGCAGTTCTTC; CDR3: CASSRGAGNEQFF
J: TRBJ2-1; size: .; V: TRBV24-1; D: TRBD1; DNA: TGTGCCACCAGTGACCCAGTAACAGGGGGCTGGGTTGAGCAGTTCTTC; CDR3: CATSDPVTGGWVEQFF
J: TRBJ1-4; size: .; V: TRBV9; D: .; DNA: TGTGCCAGCAGCGCCGACGTCGGGGTTGAAACTAATGAAAAACTGTTTTTT; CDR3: CASSADVGVETNEKLFF
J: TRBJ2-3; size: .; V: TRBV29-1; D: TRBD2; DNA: TGCAGCCCTGCGGGAGTTTCAGATACGCAGTATTTT; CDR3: CSPAGVSDTQYF
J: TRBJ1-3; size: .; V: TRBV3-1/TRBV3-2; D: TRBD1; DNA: TGTGCCAGCAGCCAGGCATCGACAGGGCCTGGAAACACCATATATTTT; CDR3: CASSQASTGPGNTIYF
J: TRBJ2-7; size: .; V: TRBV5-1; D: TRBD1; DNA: TGCGCCAGCAGCTCCCGGGACAGGGACTACGAGCAGTACTTC; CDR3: CASSSRDRDYEQYF
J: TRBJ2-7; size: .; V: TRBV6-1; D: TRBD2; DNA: TGTGCCAGCAGTGAATATCCCCCGGGAGGTCCATTGTACGAGCAGTACTTC; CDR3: CASSEYPPGGPLYEQYF
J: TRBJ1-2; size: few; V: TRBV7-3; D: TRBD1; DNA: TGTGCCAGCAGCTCACAAGGGGGCGGTGGCTACACCTTC; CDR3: CASSSQGGGGYTF
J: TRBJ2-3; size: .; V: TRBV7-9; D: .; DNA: TGTGCCAGCAGCTTTGATCCTTCGCGGCCTACTAGCACAGATACGCAGTATTTT; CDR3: CASSFDPSRPTSTDTQYF
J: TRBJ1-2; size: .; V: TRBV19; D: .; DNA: TGTGCCAGTAGTATAGATCGCTTGCGCGGCTACACCTTC; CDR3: CASSIDRLRGYTF
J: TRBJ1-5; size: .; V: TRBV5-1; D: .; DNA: TGCGCCAGCAGCTTGTTCAGAGAGGTCCCCAATCAGCCCCAGCATTTT; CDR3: CASSLFREVPNQPQHF
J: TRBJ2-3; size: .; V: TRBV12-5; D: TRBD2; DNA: TGTGCTAGTGGTTTGTCGGCGGGAGGCCCTACCGCCACAGATACGCAGTATTTT; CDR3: CASGLSAGGPTATDTQYF
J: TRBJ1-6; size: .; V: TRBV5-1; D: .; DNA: TGCGCCAGCAGCTTGAGCGAATCCTATAATTCACCCCTCCACTTT; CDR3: CASSLSESYNSPLHF
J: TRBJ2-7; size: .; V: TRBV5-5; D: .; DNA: TGTGCCAGCAGCTTAGAATGGAGCTCCTACGAGCAGTACTTC; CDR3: CASSLEWSSYEQYF
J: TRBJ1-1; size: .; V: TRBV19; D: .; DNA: TGTGCCAGTACCTTTGGCGGTCGAGGGAACACTGAAGCTTTCTTT; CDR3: CASTFGGRGNTEAFF
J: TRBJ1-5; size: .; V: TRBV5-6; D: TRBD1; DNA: TGTGCCAGCAGCCCGGGAGCAGGGGGCGCGGGTCAGCCCCAGCATTTT; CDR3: CASSPGAGGAGQPQHF
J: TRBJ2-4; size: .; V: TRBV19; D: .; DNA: TGTGCCAGTAGTACCTCACACTTAGCTAAGAGAACCATTCAGTACTTC; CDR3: CASSTSHLAKRTIQYF
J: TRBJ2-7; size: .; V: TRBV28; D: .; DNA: TGTGCCAGCAGCCGTGCGGGCTACGAGCAGTACTTC; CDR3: CASSRAGYEQYF
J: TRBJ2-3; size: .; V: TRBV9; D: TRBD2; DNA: TGTGCCAGCAGCGTAGGCATAGGGGCGGGAGCAAGCACAGATACGCAGTATTTT; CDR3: CASSVGIGAGASTDTQYF
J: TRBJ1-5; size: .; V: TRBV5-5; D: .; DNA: TGTGCCAGCAGCGACGGGACTCCTCTTCAGCCCCAGCATTTT; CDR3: CASSDGTPLQPQHF
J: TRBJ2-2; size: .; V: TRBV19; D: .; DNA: TGTGCCAGTCGGACAGCGAACACCGGGGAGCTGTTTTTT; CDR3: CASRTANTGELFF
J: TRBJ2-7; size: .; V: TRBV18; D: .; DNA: TGTGCCAGCTCACCAACAGGGAACTACGAGCAGTACTTC; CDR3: CASSPTGNYEQYF
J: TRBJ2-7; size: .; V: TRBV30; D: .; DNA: TGTGCCTGGAGTGGGAAACAGGGTCGGGAGCAGTACTTC; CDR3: CAWSGKQGREQYF
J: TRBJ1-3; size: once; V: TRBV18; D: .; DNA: TGTGCCAGCTCACCAAGCCTTACCTCCTCTGGAAACACCATATATTTT; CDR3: CASSPSLTSSGNTIYF